This TCR beta chain was sequenced for a study of neoadjuvant nivolumab and ipilimumab in lung cancer. The CDR3 length is 14 residues. V lost 1 base to trimming and J lost 3 bases; unmatched junction nucleotides: 3. Germline V gene data show CDR1 as SQVTM and CDR2 as ANQGSEA. Assay: immunoSEQ multiplex PCR; the TCRdb copy retains only in-frame clones and omits some. The table lists 6,500 to 9,000 clones, around 79% of them singletons. The V and J genes are TRBV29-1 and TRBJ2-7; TRBD1 aligns across 10 bases. This sample comprised adjacent normal lung tissue, obtained after neoadjuvant nivolumab, alone or with ipilimumab, at or shortly before surgery. This receptor was taken from an adult with non-small cell lung cancer. This CDR3 reads CSVEGDRGLYEQYF. The DNA for the CDR3 is TGCAGCGTTGAAGGGGACAGGGGTCTCTACGAGCAGTACTTC.